The 11 T cell receptor beta chains reported below all come from one sample, sequenced in a study of T cell repertoires in cytomegalovirus infection. No antigens are known for them. TCRdb processed the reads anew with MiXCR; each CDR3 protein has one entry. The data contain hundreds of thousands of distinct CDR3 sequences, around 30% of them singletons. Specimen: cultured PBMCs, collected from culture after CMV antigen stimulation. Source of these receptors: a human donor in good health (CMV status not recorded). Some clones in this sample may be carry-over from other donors' samples.

V and J are TRBV20-1 and TRBJ2-5; 10 bases align to TRBD2. The CDR3 is 13 amino acids. V was pared by 4 bases and J by 5 bases, with 4 bases of the junction left unmatched. In germline, CDR1 is DFQATT, CDR2 SNEGSKA (reference sequence). CDR3 protein: CSATRAGGETQYF. DNA for the CDR3: TGCAGTGCTACGAGAGCGGGAGGGGAGACCCAGTACTTC.

Here the CDR3 reads CASSLSGLAWDEQFF. For the CDR3, the DNA is TGTGCCAGCAGTTTATCGGGACTAGCCTGGGATGAGCAGTTCTTC. The chain uses TRBV27 and TRBJ2-1; 9 bases align to TRBD2. V shed 0 bases and J 8 bases; nucleotides not matched to a gene: 5. The CDR3 is 15 amino acids. Per germline, CDR1 MNHEY and CDR2 SMNVEV (reference sequence).

V gene TRBV12-3 or TRBV12-4 combines with J gene TRBJ2-1, with TRBD2 matching 10 bases. V shed 5 bases and J 5 bases; nucleotides not matched to a gene: 6. The CDR3 has 15 residues. The CDR3 loop is CASSPRTSGHNEQFF. CDR3 in DNA: TGTGCCAGCAGTCCCCGGACTAGCGGTCACAATGAGCAGTTCTTC.

The rearrangement uses TRBV20-1 and TRBJ2-7; D is undetermined. The CDR3 is 15 amino acids. CDR1 and CDR2 from the germline V gene are DFQATT and SNEGSKA (reference sequence). Trimming cost V 4 bases and J 0 bases, with 16 bases left between them. In DNA, the CDR3 is TGCAGTGCTATAGGGTGGGATGGCGGCTCCTACGAGCAGTACTTC. Protein sequence: CSAIGWDGGSYEQYF.

This clonotype was picked up a small number of times. V usage is TRBV9 and J usage is TRBJ2-3; 12 bases agree with TRBD2. Looked up from germline, CDR1 is SGDLS and CDR2 is YYNGEE. The J segment lost 3 bases and the V segment lost 2 bases, leaving 4 bases of the junction unmatched. The CDR3 has 16 residues. The CDR3 DNA reads TGTGCCAGCAGCGTCGGGACTAGCGGGTTAACAGATACGCAGTATTTT. Translating it yields CASSVGTSGLTDTQYF.

The sample holds a few counts of this clonotype. V is TRBV6-6 and J is TRBJ2-7; weak D call: TRBD1 (6 bases). Trimming cost V 5 bases and J 1 base, with 9 bases left between them. This CDR3 comprises 13 residues. The germline V gene encodes CDR1 MNHNY and CDR2 SVGAGI (reference sequence). The CDR3 coding sequence is TGTGCCAGCAGTCGGACAGAGTCCTACGAGCAGTACTTC. Amino acids: CASSRTESYEQYF.

This clonotype showed up just a few times. This rearrangement joins TRBV20-1 to TRBJ2-5; D may be TRBD1 or TRBD2 (6 bases each). The V gene's germline CDR1 is DFQATT and CDR2 SNEGSKA (reference sequence). Trimming took 1 base from V and 2 from J, leaving 20 bases between them. The CDR3 contains 17 residues. The CDR3 nucleotides read TGCAGTGCTAGAGGGGGGCTAGCGCGAGAGCAACAAGAGACCCAGTACTTC. Amino acid sequence: CSARGGLAREQQETQYF.

This clonotype was picked up many times. The chain joins TRBV28 to TRBJ2-1; D perhaps matches TRBD1 (6 bases). The CDR3 has 12 residues. The germline V and J ends were trimmed by 6 bases and 4 bases, with 7 bases remaining between them. Germline CDR1 and CDR2: MDHEN and SYDVKM. The CDR3 DNA sequence: TGTGCCAGCAGGGACAGTTACAATGAGCAGTTCTTC. This encodes CASRDSYNEQFF.

The chain combines TRBV29-1 with TRBJ2-1, with D possibly being TRBD2 (6 bases). V gave up 7 bases and J gave up 8 bases, with 15 bases separating them. The CDR3 is made up of 12 amino acids. Germline V gene lookup returns CDR1 SQVTM and CDR2 ANQGSEA. CDR3 bases: TGCAGCGCCACGGGAGTCGGGTATGAGCAGTTCTTC. Amino acids: CSATGVGYEQFF.

This chain joins TRBV7-2 and TRBJ2-7, with D perhaps matching TRBD2 (7 bases). Between the trimmed V and J ends, which lost 3 bases and 2 bases, there was a span of 14 bases. The length of the CDR3 is 15 residues. Per the germline V gene, CDR1 is SGHTA and CDR2 is FQGNSA. As DNA, the CDR3 is TGTGCCAGCAGCTTTAGGGCGGGGGCAACCTACGAGCAGTACTTC. This codes for CASSFRAGATYEQYF.

The rearrangement links TRBV12-3 or TRBV12-4 to TRBJ1-1; 7 bases agree with TRBD1. The CDR3 contains 14 residues. V trimming: 4 bases; J trimming: 4 bases; junction bases outside the gene matches: 6. In DNA, the CDR3 is TGTGCCAGCAGTTCCAGGGGGGAGGGCACTGAAGCTTTCTTT. This translates into CASSSRGEGTEAFF.